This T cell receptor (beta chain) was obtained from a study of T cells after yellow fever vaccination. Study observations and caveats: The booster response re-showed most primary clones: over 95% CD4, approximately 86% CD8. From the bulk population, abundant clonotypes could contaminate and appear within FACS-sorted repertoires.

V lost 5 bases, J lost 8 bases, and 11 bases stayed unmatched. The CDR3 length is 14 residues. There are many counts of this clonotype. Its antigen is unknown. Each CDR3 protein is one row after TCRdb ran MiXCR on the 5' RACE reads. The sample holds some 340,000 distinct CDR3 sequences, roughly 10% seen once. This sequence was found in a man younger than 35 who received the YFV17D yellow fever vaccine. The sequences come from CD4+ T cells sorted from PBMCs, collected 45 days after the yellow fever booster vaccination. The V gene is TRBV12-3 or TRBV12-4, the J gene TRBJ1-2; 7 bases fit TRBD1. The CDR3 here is CASSLGQESYGYTF. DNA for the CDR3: TGTGCCAGCAGTCTAGGACAGGAGTCCTACGGCTACACCTTC.